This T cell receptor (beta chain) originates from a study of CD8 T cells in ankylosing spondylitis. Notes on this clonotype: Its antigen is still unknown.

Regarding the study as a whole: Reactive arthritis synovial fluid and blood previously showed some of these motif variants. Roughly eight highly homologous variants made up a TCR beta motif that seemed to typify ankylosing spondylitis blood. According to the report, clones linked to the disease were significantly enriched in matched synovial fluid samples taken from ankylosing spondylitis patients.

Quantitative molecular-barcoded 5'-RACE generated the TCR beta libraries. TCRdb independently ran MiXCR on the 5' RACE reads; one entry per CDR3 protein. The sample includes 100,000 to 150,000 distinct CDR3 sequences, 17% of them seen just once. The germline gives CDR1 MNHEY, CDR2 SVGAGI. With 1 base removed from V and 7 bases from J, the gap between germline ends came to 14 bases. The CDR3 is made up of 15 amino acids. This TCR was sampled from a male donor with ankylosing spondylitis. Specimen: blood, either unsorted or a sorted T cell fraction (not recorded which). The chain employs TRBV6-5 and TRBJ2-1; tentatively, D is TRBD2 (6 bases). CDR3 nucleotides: TGTGCCAGCAGTTACTTCATTAGCGGAAGTAATGAGCAGTTCTTC. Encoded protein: CASSYFISGSNEQFF.